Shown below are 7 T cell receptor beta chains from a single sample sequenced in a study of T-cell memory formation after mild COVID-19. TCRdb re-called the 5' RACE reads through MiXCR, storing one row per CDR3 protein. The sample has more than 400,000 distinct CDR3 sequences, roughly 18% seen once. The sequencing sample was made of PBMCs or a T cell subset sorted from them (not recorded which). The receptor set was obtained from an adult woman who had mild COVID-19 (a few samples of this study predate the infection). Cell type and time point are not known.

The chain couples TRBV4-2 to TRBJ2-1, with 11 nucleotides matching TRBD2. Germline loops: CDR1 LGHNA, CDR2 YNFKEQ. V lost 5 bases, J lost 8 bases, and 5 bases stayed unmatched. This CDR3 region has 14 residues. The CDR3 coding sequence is TGTGCCAGCAGCGATAGCGGGGGGGCCGATGAGCAGTTCTTC. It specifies CASSDSGGADEQFF.

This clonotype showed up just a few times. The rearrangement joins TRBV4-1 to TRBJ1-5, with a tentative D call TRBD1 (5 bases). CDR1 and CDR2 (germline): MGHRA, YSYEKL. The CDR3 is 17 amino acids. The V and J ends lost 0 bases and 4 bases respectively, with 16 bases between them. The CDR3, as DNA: TGCGCCAGCAGCCAAGATCTGTCCGGGACCCCAAATCAGCCCCAGCATTTT. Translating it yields CASSQDLSGTPNQPQHF.

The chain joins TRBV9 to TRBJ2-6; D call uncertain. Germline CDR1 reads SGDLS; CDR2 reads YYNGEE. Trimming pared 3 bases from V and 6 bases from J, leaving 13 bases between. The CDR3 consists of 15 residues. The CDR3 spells CASSAVLGEANVLTF. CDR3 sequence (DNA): TGTGCCAGCAGCGCGGTGTTGGGCGAGGCCAACGTCCTGACTTTC.

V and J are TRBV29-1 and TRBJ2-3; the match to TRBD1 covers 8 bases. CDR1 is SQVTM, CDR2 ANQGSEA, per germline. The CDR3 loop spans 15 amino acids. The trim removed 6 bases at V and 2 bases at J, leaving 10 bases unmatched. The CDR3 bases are TGCAGCGTCGAGCGCAGGGGGCTTTACACAGATACGCAGTATTTT. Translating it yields CSVERRGLYTDTQYF.

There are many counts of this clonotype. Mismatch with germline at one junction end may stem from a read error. The CDR3 loop reads CASSLGANQPQHF. CDR3 in DNA: TGTGCCAGCAGTTTAGGAGCCAATCAGCCCCAGCATTTT. The rearrangement joins TRBV11-2 to TRBJ1-5; D unclear. The germline CDR1 and CDR2 sequences are SGHAT and FQNNGV. The CDR3 covers 13 residues.

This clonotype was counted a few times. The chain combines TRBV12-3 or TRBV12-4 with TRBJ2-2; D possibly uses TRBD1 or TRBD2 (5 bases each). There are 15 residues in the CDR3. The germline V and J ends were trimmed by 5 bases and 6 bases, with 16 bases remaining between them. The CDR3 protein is CASSTLNSGPGELFF. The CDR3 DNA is TGTGCCAGCAGTACCCTGAATTCGGGGCCCGGGGAGCTGTTTTTT.

CDR3 coding DNA: TGTGCCAGCAGTTACGCTAGACTAGCAAATGAGCAGTTCTTC. Translating gives CASSYARLANEQFF. This chain connects TRBV6-5 to TRBJ2-1, with 7 bases lining up with TRBD2. The CDR3 covers 14 residues. Germline values: CDR1 MNHEY, CDR2 SVGAGI. The trim removed 2 bases at V and 7 bases at J, leaving 5 bases unmatched.